These T cell receptor beta chains were read from a single sample in a study of cytomegalovirus exposure and HLA in healthy donors. Assay: immunoSEQ multiplex PCR; the TCRdb copy retains only in-frame clones and omits some. The sample contains roughly 88,000 clones, roughly 70% of which appear only once. The material sequenced was PBMCs. The origin of the receptors is a man aged 50 or older in good health and CMV-seronegative. Both conserved end residues are part of each CDR3. D genes are given only for firm matches. Size values are once, few and many counts, or a class for expanded clones, and some rows have none.

TRBV4-2	TRBD1	NA	TRBJ2-3	CASSQLPQGWDTDTQYF	TGTGCCAGCAGCCAACTCCCACAGGGGTGGGACACAGATACGCAGTATTTT
TRBV30	TRBD1	NA	TRBJ2-6	CAYTRNRGSSGANVLTF	TGTGCCTACACCCGGAACAGGGGAAGCTCTGGGGCCAACGTCCTGACTTTC
TRBV19	NA	NA	TRBJ1-5	CASSIGGIRGGGNQPQHF	TGTGCCAGTAGTATAGGGGGTATCAGGGGTGGAGGCAATCAGCCCCAGCATTTT
TRBV2	NA	NA	TRBJ2-3	CASSEGVGGTDTQYF	TGTGCCAGCAGTGAAGGTGTCGGAGGCACAGATACGCAGTATTTT
TRBV4-1	NA	NA	TRBJ1-3	CASSHQRGGGNTIYF	TGCGCCAGCAGCCACCAAAGGGGGGGTGGAAACACCATATATTTT
TRBV7-9	NA	NA	TRBJ1-1	CASSKGDLNTEAFF	TGTGCCAGCAGCAAGGGGGACCTGAACACTGAAGCTTTCTTT
TRBV5-1	NA	NA	TRBJ2-7	CASSFQGPAYEQYF	TGCGCCAGCAGCTTTCAGGGGCCCGCCTACGAGCAGTACTTC
TRBV5-1	NA	NA	TRBJ2-3	CASSLGQNTDTQYF	TGCGCCAGCAGCTTGGGGCAGAACACAGATACGCAGTATTTT
TRBV5-1	TRBD1	few	TRBJ1-2	CASRQRDRGLGYTF	TGCGCCAGCAGGCAGAGGGACAGGGGGCTTGGCTACACCTTC
TRBV29-1	TRBD1	NA	TRBJ1-1	CSAVLGQGAGTEAFF	TGCAGCGCTGTTCTCGGACAGGGGGCAGGGACTGAAGCTTTCTTT
TRBV11-2	TRBD2	NA	TRBJ2-1	CASGTSGLSSYNEQFF	TGTGCCAGCGGGACTAGCGGGCTCAGCTCCTACAATGAGCAGTTCTTC
TRBV5-4	TRBD2	NA	TRBJ2-5	CASSPSGGALETQYF	TGTGCCAGCAGCCCCAGCGGGGGGGCCCTTGAGACCCAGTACTTC
TRBV4-1	TRBD2	NA	TRBJ2-1	CASSQDMKGLAGGPPFF	TGCGCCAGCAGCCAAGATATGAAAGGACTAGCGGGAGGGCCCCCGTTCTTC
TRBV2	TRBD1	NA	TRBJ1-2	CASGGTGHTYGYTF	TGTGCCAGCGGGGGGACAGGCCACACTTATGGCTACACCTTC
TRBV19	NA	NA	TRBJ1-5	CASSNPRQLNQPQHF	TGTGCCAGTAGCAATCCGCGACAGCTCAATCAGCCCCAGCATTTT
TRBV4-1	TRBD2	NA	TRBJ2-3	CASSQVSPAGGGADTQYF	TGCGCCAGCAGCCAAGTATCGCCGGCGGGAGGGGGGGCAGATACGCAGTATTTT
TRBV9	NA	NA	TRBJ1-6	CASSVRGVHSPLHF	TGTGCCAGCAGCGTTCGGGGTGTACATTCACCCCTCCACTTT
TRBV27	TRBD2	NA	TRBJ2-7	CASRPSGGRNEQYF	TGTGCCAGCAGACCGAGCGGGGGCCGAAACGAGCAGTACTTC
TRBV29-1	NA	NA	TRBJ1-2	CSAGGENYGYTF	TGCAGCGCCGGAGGTGAAAACTATGGCTACACCTTC
TRBV5-6	TRBD1	NA	TRBJ1-2	CASSLLDRDDYGYTF	TGTGCCAGCAGCTTGTTGGACAGGGACGACTATGGCTACACCTTC
TRBV5-1	NA	NA	TRBJ2-5	CASSPNSPQETQYF	TGCGCCAGCAGCCCAAACTCGCCCCAAGAGACCCAGTACTTC
TRBV4-3	NA	NA	TRBJ1-2	CASSPQAQGLRYTF	TGCGCCAGCAGCCCACAAGCACAGGGTCTCCGCTACACCTTC
TRBV7-9	TRBD2	NA	TRBJ2-5	CASTLWLAGGPETQYF	TGTGCCAGCACCCTGTGGCTAGCGGGAGGGCCGGAGACCCAGTACTTC
TRBV7-2	NA	once	TRBJ1-1	CASSAYNTEAFF	TGTGCCAGCAGCGCCTATAACACTGAAGCTTTCTTT
TRBV6-5	NA	NA	TRBJ1-3	CASSYLDSRRNTIYF	TGTGCCAGCAGTTACCTGGACAGTAGGCGAAACACCATATATTTT
TRBV28	NA	NA	TRBJ1-2	CASRGGPYGYTF	TGTGCCAGCCGGGGGGGCCCATATGGCTACACCTTC
TRBV19	NA	once	TRBJ1-5	CASSIPSTGQPQHF	TGTGCCAGTAGTATACCATCGACAGGTCAGCCCCAGCATTTT
TRBV6-5	NA	NA	TRBJ1-4	CASSYYGSGEKLFF	TGTGCCAGCAGTTACTACGGGTCGGGGGAAAAACTGTTTTTT
TRBV5-4	TRBD2	few	TRBJ2-5	CASQGEIAGVQETQYF	TGTGCCAGCCAGGGGGAGATAGCGGGAGTGCAAGAGACCCAGTACTTC
TRBV11-3	NA	NA	TRBJ2-2	CASSPGMHSGTGELFF	TGTGCCAGCAGCCCGGGGATGCATTCAGGAACCGGGGAGCTGTTTTTT
TRBV29-1	NA	NA	TRBJ2-1	CSVVSLRGGEQFF	TGCAGCGTTGTCTCCCTCCGAGGGGGTGAGCAGTTCTTC
TRBV11-2	TRBD1	NA	TRBJ2-2	CASRKLSGRGRSGELFF	TGTGCCAGCAGAAAATTAAGTGGCAGGGGGCGTAGCGGGGAGCTGTTTTTT
TRBV29-1	TRBD1	NA	TRBJ1-2	CSVGQGVDYTF	TGCAGCGTCGGACAGGGGGTAGACTACACCTTC
TRBV4-1	NA	NA	TRBJ2-5	CASSQVGRLQETQYF	TGCGCCAGCAGCCAAGTAGGGAGGCTCCAAGAGACCCAGTACTTC
TRBV5-1	NA	NA	TRBJ1-1	CASSLGARADTEAFF	TGCGCCAGCAGCTTGGGTGCCAGGGCAGACACTGAAGCTTTCTTT
TRBV28	NA	NA	TRBJ1-2	CASSPNYGYTF	TGTGCCAGCAGTCCGAACTATGGCTACACCTTC
TRBV11-1	TRBD2	NA	TRBJ2-1	CASSRRGVAGYNEQFF	TGTGCCAGCAGCCGTCGTGGAGTAGCGGGGTACAATGAGCAGTTCTTC
TRBV7-9	NA	NA	TRBJ2-1	CASSHWTEDYNEQFF	TGTGCCAGCAGCCATTGGACAGAAGACTACAATGAGCAGTTCTTC
TRBV2	NA	NA	TRBJ2-7	CASSELHEQYF	TGTGCCAGCAGTGAACTTCACGAGCAGTACTTC
TRBV7-9	NA	NA	TRBJ1-2	CASSLAGSYGYTF	TGTGCCAGCAGCTTAGCAGGGAGCTATGGCTACACCTTC
TRBV30	TRBD1	NA	TRBJ2-2	CAWSLGQGTGELFF	TGTGCCTGGAGCTTAGGACAGGGAACCGGGGAGCTGTTTTTT
TRBV7-9	NA	once	TRBJ1-3	CASSLDPSVNTIYF	TGTGCCAGCAGCTTAGACCCTTCGGTAAACACCATATATTTT
TRBV29-1	TRBD1	few	TRBJ2-1	CSSGQGDRNEQFF	TGCAGCTCCGGACAGGGAGACCGGAATGAGCAGTTCTTC
TRBV30	TRBD1	NA	TRBJ2-3	CAWKAFRTGGTDTQYF	TGTGCCTGGAAGGCTTTTAGGACAGGGGGCACAGATACGCAGTATTTT
TRBV9	TRBD2	few	TRBJ2-3	CASSVGPAGSGLDTQYF	TGTGCCAGCAGCGTAGGTCCAGCGGGGTCTGGTCTGGATACGCAGTATTTT
TRBV4-2	TRBD2	once	TRBJ2-5	CASMGGGRETQYF	TGTGCCAGCATGGGGGGAGGGAGAGAGACCCAGTACTTC
TRBV19	NA	NA	TRBJ2-3	CASSNQEGDTQYF	TGTGCCAGTAGTAATCAGGAGGGCGATACGCAGTATTTT
TRBV5-6	TRBD1	NA	TRBJ2-7	CASSLGTGGIYEQYF	TGTGCCAGCAGCTTGGGGACAGGGGGTATTTACGAACAGTACTTC
TRBV27	TRBD1	NA	TRBJ1-1	CASSSGGTEAFF	TGTGCCAGCAGTTCAGGGGGGACTGAAGCTTTCTTT
TRBV12-5	NA	NA	TRBJ2-1	CASGLVTGEQFF	TGTGCTAGTGGTTTGGTAACGGGTGAGCAGTTCTTC
TRBV13	NA	NA	TRBJ2-7	CASSLGASSEQYF	TGTGCCAGCAGCTTAGGGGCCTCCAGCGAGCAGTACTTC
TRBV4-2	NA	NA	TRBJ1-2	CASSQAWAPSNYGYTF	TGTGCCAGCAGCCAAGCGTGGGCACCTTCTAACTATGGCTACACCTTC
TRBV5-1	TRBD1	few	TRBJ2-3	CASSSSGQGTGTQYF	TGCGCCAGCAGCTCCTCCGGACAGGGAACGGGTACGCAGTATTTT
TRBV7-2	NA	NA	TRBJ2-1	CASSRERGEQFF	TGTGCCAGCAGCCGGGAGAGGGGTGAGCAGTTCTTC
TRBV19	NA	NA	TRBJ2-3	CASSINRQDTQYF	TGTGCCAGTAGTATAAACAGGCAAGATACGCAGTATTTT
TRBV7-2	NA	few	TRBJ1-5	CASSQQGGNQPQHF	TGTGCCAGCAGTCAACAGGGTGGCAATCAGCCCCAGCATTTT
TRBV29-1	TRBD2	NA	TRBJ2-1	CSVVGGAENEQFF	TGCAGCGTTGTCGGGGGGGCCGAAAATGAGCAGTTCTTC
TRBV5-1	NA	NA	TRBJ1-4	CASSLEAGENEKLFF	TGCGCCAGCAGCTTGGAGGCAGGGGAGAATGAAAAACTGTTTTTT
TRBV4-3	NA	few	TRBJ1-1	CASSQDLRGYHTEAFF	TGCGCCAGCAGCCAAGATCTTAGGGGGTACCACACTGAAGCTTTCTTT